Included here is one T cell receptor (beta chain) sequence, with context. Naive CD8 isolation took CD45RO-negative cells positively selected for CCR7 and excluded terminally differentiated effector memory CD45RA+ cells. The donor cohort consisted entirely of Caucasian adults residing in Nashville, Tennessee. The data were obtained in a study of shared clonotypes between healthy human individuals. Trimming cost V 4 bases and J 7 bases; bases outside gene matches: 4. Germline lookup yields CDR1 SGHAT and CDR2 FQNNGV. This CDR3 is built from 13 residues. Sequencing was performed with immunoSEQ multiplex PCR; in TCRdb, only in-frame clones are kept and a portion is missing. The sample carries some 1,900,000 clones, about 95% recorded once.

V is TRBV11-2 and J is TRBJ2-5; TRBD1 aligns across 9 bases. The sequenced sample consisted of naive CD8+ T cells sorted from blood. This TCR was recovered from a man between 18 and 35 years old in good health. CDR3 region: CASSSGGQGTQYF. CDR3 bases: TGTGCCAGCAGCTCGGGGGGACAGGGGACCCAGTACTTC.